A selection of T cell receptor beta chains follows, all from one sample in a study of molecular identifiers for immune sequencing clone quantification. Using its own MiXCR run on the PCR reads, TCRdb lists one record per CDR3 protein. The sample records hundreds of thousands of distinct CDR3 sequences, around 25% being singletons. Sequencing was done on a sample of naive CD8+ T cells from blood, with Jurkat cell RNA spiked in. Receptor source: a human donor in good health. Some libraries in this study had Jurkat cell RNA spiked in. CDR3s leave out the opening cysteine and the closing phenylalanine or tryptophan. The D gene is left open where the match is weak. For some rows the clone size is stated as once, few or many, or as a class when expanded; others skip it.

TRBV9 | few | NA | ASSVSSSGLVHEQY
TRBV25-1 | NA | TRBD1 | ASSDGPGGATDTRY
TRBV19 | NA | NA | ASSIDFGPGSNQPQH
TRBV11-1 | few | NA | ASSIGQLLLEQY
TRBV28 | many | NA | ASSSAMNTEAF
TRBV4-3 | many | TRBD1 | ASSQHMGQREVEQY
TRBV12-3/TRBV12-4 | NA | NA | AVRDTLYYGYT
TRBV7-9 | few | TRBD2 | ASSHRGTSGLVNEQF
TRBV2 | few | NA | ASSEDKAYEQY
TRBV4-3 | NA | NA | ASSRTDTTNEKLF
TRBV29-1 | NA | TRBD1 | SVVSGQSYEQY
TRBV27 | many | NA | ASSLRDSNQPQH
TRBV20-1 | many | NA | SARDRQGLAYEQY
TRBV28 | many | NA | ASSTQGPQH
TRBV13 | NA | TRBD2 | ASSPRTSGGNEQF
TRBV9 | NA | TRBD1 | ASSGAGGYEKLF
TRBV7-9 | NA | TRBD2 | ASSFPPTSGSYEQY
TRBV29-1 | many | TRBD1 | SVAGTDMNTEAF
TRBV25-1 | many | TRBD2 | ASSVRLAGFGEQF
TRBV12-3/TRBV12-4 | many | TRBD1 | ASSPDRVEDSNQPQH
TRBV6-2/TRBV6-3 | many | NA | ASSYSGDGEKLF
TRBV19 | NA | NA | ASSIVPSRFAGELF
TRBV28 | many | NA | ASSLFQRSKNIQY
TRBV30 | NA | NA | AWGNFRYEQY
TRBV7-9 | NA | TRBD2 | ASSQTSGINFYEQY
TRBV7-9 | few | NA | ASSRDQGSVYYEQY
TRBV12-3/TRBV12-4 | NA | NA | ATKGIPNYGYT
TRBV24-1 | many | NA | ATSDSSALATEAF
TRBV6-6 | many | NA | ASSYAPDTQY
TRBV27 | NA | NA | ASSSRVGESNYGYT
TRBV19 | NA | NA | ASSRPGAHTEAF
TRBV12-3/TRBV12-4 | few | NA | ASSLAPRSKNIQY